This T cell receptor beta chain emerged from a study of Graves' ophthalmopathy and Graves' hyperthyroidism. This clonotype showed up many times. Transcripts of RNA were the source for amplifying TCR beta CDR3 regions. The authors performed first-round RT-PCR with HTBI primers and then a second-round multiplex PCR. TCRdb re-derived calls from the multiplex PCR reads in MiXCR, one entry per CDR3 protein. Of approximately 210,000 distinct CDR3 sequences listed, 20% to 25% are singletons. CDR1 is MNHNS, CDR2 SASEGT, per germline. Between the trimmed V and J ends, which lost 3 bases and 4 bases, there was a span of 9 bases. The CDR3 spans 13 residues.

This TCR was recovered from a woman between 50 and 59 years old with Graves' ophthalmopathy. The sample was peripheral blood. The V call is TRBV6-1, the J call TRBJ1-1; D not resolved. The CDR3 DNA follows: TGTGCCAGCAGTGACGGCCTGTCCACTGAAGCTTTCTTT. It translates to CASSDGLSTEAFF.